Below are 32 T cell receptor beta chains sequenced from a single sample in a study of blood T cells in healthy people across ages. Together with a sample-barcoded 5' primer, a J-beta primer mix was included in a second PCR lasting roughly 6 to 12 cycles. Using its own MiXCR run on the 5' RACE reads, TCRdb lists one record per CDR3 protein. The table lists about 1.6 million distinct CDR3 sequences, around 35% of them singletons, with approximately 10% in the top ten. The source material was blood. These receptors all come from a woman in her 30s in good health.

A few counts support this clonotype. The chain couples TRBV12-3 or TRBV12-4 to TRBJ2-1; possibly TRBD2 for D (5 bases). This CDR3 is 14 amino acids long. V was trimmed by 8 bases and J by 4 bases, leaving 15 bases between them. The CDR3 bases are TGTGCCAGCGGTTACAGCGGACCTTACAATGAGCAGTTCTTC. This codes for CASGYSGPYNEQFF.

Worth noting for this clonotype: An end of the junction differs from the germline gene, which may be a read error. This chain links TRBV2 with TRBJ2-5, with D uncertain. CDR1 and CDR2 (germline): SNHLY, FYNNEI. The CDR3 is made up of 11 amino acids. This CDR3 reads CACSEWVGQYF. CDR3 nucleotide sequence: TGTGCCTGCAGTGAGTGGGTGGGGCAGTACTTC.

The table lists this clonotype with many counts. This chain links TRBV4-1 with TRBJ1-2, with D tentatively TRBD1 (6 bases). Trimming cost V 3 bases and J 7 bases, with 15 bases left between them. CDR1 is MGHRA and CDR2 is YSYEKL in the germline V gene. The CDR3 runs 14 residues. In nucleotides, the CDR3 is TGCGCCAGCAGCCAGGTTCAGGGGATCGGTGGCTACACCTTC. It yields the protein CASSQVQGIGGYTF.

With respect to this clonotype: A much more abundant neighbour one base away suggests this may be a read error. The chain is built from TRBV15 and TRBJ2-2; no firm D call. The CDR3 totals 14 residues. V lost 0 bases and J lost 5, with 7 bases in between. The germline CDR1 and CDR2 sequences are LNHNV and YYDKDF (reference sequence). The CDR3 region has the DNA TGTGCCACCAGCAGAGATATGGGGACCGGGGAGCTGTTTTTT. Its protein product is CATSRDMGTGELFF.

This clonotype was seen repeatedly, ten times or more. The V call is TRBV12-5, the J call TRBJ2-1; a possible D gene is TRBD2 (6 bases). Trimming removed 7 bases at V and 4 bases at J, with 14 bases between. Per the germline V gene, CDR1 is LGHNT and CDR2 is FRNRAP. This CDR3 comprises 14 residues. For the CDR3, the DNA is TGTGCTAGTGCTCTCCCGGGACTGTACAATGAGCAGTTCTTC. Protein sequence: CASALPGLYNEQFF.

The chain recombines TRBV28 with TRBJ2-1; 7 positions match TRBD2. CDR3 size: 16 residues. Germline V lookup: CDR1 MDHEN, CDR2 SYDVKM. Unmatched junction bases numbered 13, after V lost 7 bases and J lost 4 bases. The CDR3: CASTPRASGLYNEQFF. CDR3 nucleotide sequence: TGTGCCAGCACTCCCCGGGCTAGCGGACTTTACAATGAGCAGTTCTTC.

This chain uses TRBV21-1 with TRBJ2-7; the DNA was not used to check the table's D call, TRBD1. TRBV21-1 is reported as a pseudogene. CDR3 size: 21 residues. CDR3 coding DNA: TGTGCCAGCAGCAAAGACGGTTCTTGGTCCAGGCCGAGTGGGGGAGAGTGGGAGCAGTACTTC. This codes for CASSKDGSWSRPSGGEWEQYF.

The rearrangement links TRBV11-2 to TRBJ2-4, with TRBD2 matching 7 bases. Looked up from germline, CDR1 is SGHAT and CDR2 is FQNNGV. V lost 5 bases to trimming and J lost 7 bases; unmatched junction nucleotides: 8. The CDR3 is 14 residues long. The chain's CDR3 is CASSRDSGPNIQYF. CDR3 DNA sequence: TGTGCCAGCAGCCGGGATAGCGGGCCTAACATTCAGTACTTC. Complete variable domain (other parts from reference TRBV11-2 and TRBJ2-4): EAGVAQSPRYKIIEKRQSVAFWCNPISGHATLYWYQQILGQGPKLLIQFQNNGVVDDSQLPKDRFSAERLKGVDSTLKIQPAKLEDSAVYLCASSRDSGPNIQYFGAGTRLSVL.

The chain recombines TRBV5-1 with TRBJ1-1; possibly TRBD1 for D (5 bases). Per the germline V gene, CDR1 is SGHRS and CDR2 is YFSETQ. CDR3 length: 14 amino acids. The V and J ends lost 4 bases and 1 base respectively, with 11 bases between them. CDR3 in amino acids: CASSANRRNTEAFF. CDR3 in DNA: TGCGCCAGCAGCGCCAACAGGAGGAACACTGAAGCTTTCTTT.

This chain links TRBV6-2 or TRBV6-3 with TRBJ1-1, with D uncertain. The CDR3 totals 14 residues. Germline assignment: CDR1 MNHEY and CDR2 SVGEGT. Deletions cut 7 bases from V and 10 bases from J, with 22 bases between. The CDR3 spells CASTLDGGRSGAFF. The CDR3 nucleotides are TGTGCCAGCACCTTGGACGGCGGCCGCTCTGGAGCTTTCTTT.

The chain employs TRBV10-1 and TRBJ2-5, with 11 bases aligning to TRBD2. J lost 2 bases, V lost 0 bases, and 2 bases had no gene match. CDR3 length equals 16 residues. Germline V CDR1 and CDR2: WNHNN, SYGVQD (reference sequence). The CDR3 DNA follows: TGCGCCAGCAGTGAGTCGACTAGCGGGGCGCAAGAGACCCAGTACTTC. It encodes CASSESTSGAQETQYF.

The CDR3 sequence is CASSLAPREQFF. CDR3 sequence (DNA): TGTGCCAGCAGCTTAGCCCCGAGGGAGCAGTTCTTC. The V call is TRBV11-2, the J call TRBJ2-1; unclear D gene. V lost 1 base, J lost 10 bases, and 8 bases lay in between. The CDR3 covers 12 residues. In germline, CDR1 is SGHAT, CDR2 FQNNGV.

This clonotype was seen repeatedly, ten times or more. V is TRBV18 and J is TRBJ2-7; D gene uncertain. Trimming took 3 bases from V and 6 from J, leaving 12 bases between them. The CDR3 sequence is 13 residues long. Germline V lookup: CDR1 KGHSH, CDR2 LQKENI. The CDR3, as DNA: TGTGCCAGCTCACCTCCAGGCGTCGGCGAGCAGTACTTC. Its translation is CASSPPGVGEQYF.

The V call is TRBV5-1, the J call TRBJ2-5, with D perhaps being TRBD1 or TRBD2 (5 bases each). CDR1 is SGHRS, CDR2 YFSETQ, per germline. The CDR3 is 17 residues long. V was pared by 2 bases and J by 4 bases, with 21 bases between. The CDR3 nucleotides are TGCGCCAGCAGCTTTGGGGACGAAAGCGGCGAGGGAGAGACCCAGTACTTC. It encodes CASSFGDESGEGETQYF.

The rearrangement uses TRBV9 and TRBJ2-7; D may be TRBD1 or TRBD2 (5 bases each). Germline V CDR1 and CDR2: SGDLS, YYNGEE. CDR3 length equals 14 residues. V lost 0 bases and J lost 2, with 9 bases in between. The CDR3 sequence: CASSVEQGAYEQYF. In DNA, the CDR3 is TGTGCCAGCAGCGTAGAGCAGGGAGCCTACGAGCAGTACTTC.

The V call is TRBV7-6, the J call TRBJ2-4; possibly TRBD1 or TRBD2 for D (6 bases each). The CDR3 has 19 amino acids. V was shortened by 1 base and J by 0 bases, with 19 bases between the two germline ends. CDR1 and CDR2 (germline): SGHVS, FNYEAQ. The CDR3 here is CASSLDGGSQVSAKNIQYF. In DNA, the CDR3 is TGTGCCAGCAGCTTAGACGGGGGCTCCCAGGTCTCAGCCAAAAACATTCAGTACTTC.

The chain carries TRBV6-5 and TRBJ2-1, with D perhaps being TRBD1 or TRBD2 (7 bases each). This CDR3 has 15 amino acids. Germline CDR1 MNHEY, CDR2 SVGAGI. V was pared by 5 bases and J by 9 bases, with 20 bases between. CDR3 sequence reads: CASSDLQGTGGEQFF. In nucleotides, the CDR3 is TGTGCCAGCAGTGACCTACAGGGGACGGGGGGTGAGCAGTTCTTC.

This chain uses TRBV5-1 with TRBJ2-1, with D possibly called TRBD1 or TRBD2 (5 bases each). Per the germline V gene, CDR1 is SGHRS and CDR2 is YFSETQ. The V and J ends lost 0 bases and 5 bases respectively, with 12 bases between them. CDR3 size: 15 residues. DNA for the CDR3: TGCGCCAGCAGCTTGGTCGGGACCCCACACAATGAGCAGTTCTTC. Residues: CASSLVGTPHNEQFF.

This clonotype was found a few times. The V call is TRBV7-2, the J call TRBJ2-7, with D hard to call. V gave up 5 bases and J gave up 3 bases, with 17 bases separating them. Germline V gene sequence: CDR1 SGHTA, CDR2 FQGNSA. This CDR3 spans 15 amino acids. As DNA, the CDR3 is TGTGCCAGCAGCCCCGTAGAGTCCTTGCGCTACGAGCAGTACTTC. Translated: CASSPVESLRYEQYF. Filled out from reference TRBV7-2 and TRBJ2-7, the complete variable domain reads GAGVSQSPSNKVTEKGKDVELRCDPISGHTALYWYRQSLGQGLEFLIYFQGNSAPDKSGLPSDRFSAERTGGSVSTLTIQRTQQEDSAVYLCASSPVESLRYEQYFGPGTRLTVT.

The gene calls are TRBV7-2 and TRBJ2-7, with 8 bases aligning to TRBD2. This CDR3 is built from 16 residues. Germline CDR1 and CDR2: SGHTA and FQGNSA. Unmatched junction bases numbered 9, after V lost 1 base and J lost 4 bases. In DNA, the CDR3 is TGTGCCAGCAGCTTAGACGGCGGGAGGACCTTATACGAGCAGTACTTC. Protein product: CASSLDGGRTLYEQYF.

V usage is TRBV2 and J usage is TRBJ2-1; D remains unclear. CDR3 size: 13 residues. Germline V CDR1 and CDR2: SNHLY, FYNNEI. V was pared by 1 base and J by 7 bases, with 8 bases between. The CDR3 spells CASSEDGDNEQFF. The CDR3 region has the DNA TGTGCCAGCAGTGAAGACGGAGATAATGAGCAGTTCTTC. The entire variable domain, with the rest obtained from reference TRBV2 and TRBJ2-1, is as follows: EPEVTQTPSHQVTQMGQEVILRCVPISNHLYFYWYRQILGQKVEFLVSFYNNEISEKSEIFDDQFSVERPDGSNFTLKIRSTKLEDSAMYFCASSEDGDNEQFFGPGTRLTVL.

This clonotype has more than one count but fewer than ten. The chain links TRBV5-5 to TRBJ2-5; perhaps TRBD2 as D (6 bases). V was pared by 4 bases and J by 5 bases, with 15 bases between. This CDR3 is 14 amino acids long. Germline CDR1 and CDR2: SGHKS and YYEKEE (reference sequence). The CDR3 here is CASSPEGSRETQYF. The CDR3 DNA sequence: TGTGCCAGCAGCCCGGAGGGAAGCCGGGAGACCCAGTACTTC.

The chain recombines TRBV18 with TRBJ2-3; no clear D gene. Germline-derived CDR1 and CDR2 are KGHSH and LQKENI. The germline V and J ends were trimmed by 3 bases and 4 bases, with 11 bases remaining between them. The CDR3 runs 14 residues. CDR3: CASSPTWASDTQYF. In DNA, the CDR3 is TGTGCCAGCTCACCGACTTGGGCGTCAGATACGCAGTATTTT.

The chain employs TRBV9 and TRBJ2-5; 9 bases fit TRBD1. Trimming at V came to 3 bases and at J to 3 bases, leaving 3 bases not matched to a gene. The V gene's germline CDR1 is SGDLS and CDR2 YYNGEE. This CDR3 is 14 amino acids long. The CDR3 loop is CASSATGGKETQYF. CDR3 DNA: TGTGCCAGCAGCGCGACAGGGGGTAAAGAGACCCAGTACTTC.

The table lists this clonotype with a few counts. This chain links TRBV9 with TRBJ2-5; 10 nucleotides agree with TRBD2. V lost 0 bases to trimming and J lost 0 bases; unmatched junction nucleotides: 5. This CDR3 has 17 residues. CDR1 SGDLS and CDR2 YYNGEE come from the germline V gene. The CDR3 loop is CASSVGKLAGNQETQYF. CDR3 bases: TGTGCCAGCAGCGTAGGAAAACTAGCGGGGAACCAAGAGACCCAGTACTTC. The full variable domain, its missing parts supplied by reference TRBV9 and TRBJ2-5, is DSGVTQTPKHLITATGQRVTLRCSPRSGDLSVYWYQQSLDQGLQFLIQYYNGEERAKGNILERFSAQQFPDLHSELNLSSLELGDSALYFCASSVGKLAGNQETQYFGPGTRLLVL.

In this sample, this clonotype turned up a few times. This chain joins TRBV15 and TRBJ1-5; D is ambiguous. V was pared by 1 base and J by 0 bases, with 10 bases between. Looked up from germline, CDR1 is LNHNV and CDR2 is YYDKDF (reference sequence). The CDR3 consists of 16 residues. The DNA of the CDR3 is TGTGCCACCAGCAGAGGCTCGGGCCGTAGCAATCAGCCCCAGCATTTT. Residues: CATSRGSGRSNQPQHF.

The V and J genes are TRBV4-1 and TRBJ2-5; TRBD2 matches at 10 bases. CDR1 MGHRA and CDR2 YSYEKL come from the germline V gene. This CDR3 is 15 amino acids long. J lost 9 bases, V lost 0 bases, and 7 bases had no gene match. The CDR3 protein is CASSQDPGLAPAQYF. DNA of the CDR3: TGCGCCAGCAGCCAAGATCCGGGACTAGCGCCCGCCCAGTACTTC.

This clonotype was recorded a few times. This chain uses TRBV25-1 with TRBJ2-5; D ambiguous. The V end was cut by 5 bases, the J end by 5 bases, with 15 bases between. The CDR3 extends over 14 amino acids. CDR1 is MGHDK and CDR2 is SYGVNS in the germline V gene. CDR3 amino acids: CASSTIAGTETQYF. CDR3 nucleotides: TGTGCCAGCAGTACAATCGCAGGTACCGAGACCCAGTACTTC.

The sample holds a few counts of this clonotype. This CDR3 reads CSVDGKTGELFF. For the CDR3, the DNA is TGCAGCGTCGACGGCAAGACCGGGGAGCTGTTTTTT. This chain uses TRBV29-1 with TRBJ2-2; D is uncertain. Germline values: CDR1 SQVTM, CDR2 ANQGSEA. The CDR3 totals 12 residues. V was clipped by 6 bases and J by 5 bases, with 10 bases between them.

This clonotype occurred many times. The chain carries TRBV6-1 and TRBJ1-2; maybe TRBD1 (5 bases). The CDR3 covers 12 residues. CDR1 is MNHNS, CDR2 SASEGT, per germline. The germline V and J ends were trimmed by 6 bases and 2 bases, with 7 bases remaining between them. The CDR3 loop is CASREGNYGYTF. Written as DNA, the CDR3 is TGTGCCAGCAGAGAGGGGAACTATGGCTACACCTTC.

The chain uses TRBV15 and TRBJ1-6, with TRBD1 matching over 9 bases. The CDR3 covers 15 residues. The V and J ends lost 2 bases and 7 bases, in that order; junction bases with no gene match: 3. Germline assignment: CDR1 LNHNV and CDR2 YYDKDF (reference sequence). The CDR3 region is CATSRLTGGNSPLHF. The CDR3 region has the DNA TGTGCCACCAGCAGATTGACAGGGGGAAATTCACCCCTCCACTTT.

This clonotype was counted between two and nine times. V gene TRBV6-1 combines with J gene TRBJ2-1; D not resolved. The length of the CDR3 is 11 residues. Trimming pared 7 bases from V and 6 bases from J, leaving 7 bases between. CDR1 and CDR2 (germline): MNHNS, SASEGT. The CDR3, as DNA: TGTGCCAGCACCCACGGCAATGAGCAGTTCTTC. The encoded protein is CASTHGNEQFF.